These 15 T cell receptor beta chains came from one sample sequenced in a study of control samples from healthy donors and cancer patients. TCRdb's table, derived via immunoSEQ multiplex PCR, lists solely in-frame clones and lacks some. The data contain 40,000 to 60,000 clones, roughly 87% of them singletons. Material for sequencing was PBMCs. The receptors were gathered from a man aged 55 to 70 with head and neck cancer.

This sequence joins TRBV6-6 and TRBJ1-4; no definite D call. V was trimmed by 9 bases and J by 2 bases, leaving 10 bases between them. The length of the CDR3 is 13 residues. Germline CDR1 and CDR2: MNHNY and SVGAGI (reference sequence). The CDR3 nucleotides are TGTGCCAGTCGGCTTCAGACTAATGAAAAACTGTTTTTT. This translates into CASRLQTNEKLFF.

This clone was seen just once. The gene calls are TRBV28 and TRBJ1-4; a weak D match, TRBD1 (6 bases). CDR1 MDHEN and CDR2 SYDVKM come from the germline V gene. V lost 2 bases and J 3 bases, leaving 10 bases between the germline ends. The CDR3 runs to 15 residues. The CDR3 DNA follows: TGTGCCAGCAGTTTAATTAAGGGGGCTAATGAAAAACTGTTTTTT. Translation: CASSLIKGANEKLFF.

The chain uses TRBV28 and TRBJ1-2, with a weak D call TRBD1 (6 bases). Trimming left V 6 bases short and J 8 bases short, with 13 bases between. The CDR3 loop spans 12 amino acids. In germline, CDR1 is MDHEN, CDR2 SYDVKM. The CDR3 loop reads CASRYTGIGYTF. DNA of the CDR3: TGTGCCAGCAGATATACAGGGATCGGCTACACCTTC.

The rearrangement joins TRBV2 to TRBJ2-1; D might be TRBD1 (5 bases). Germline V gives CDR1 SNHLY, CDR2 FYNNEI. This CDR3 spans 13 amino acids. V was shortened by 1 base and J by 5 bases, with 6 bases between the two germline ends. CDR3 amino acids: CASSEVRDNEQFF. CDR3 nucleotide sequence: TGTGCCAGCAGTGAAGTCAGGGACAATGAGCAGTTCTTC.

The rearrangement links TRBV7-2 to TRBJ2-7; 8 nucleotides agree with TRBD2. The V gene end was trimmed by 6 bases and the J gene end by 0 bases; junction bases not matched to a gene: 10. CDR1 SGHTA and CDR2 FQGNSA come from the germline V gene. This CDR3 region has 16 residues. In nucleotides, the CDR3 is TGTGCCAGCAGACAAAACCGGGGGGGAAGCTCCTACGAGCAGTACTTC. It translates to CASRQNRGGSSYEQYF.

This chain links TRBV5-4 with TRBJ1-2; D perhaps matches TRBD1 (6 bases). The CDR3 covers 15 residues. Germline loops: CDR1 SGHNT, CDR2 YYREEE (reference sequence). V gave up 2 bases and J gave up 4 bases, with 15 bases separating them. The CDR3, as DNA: TGTGCCAGCAGCTTAGAGGACAGCCGTATCTATGGCTACACCTTC. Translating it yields CASSLEDSRIYGYTF.

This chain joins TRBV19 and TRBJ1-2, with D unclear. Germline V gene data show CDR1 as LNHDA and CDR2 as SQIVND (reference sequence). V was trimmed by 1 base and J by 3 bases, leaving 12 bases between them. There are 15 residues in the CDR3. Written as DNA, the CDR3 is TGTGCCAGTAGTATAGGGGTGGACTACGACTATGGCTACACCTTC. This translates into CASSIGVDYDYGYTF. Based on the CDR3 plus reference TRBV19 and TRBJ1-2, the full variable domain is DGGITQSPKYLFRKEGQNVTLSCEQNLNHDAMYWYRQDPGQGLRLIYYSQIVNDFQKGDIAEGYSVSREKKESFPLTVTSAQKNPTAFYLCASSIGVDYDYGYTFGSGTRLTVV.

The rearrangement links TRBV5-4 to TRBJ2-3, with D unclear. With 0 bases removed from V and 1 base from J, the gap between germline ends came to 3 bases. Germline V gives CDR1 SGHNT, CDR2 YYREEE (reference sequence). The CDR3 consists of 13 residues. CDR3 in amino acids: CASSLGGTDTQYF. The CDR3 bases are TGTGCCAGCAGCTTGGGGGGCACAGATACGCAGTATTTT. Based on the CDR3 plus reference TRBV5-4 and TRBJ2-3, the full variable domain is ETGVTQSPTHLIKTRGQQVTLRCSSQSGHNTVSWYQQALGQGPQFIFQYYREEENGRGNFPPRFSGLQFPNYSSELNVNALELDDSALYLCASSLGGTDTQYFGPGTRLTVL.

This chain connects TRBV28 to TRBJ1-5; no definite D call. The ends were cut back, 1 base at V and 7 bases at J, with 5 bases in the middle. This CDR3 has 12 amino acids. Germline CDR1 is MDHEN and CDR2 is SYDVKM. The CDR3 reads CASSLLGQPQHF. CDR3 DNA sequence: TGTGCCAGCAGTTTATTAGGCCAGCCCCAGCATTTT.

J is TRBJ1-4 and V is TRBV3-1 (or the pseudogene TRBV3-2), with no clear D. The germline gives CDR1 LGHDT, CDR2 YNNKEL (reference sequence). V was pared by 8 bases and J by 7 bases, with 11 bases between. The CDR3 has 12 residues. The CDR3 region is CASQRGGEKLFF. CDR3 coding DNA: TGTGCCAGCCAACGGGGAGGTGAAAAACTGTTTTTT.

This CDR3 is CASSPSDGNTGELFF. The CDR3 DNA follows: TGTGCCAGCAGCCCTTCCGACGGGAACACCGGGGAGCTGTTTTTT. The rearrangement uses TRBV4-2 and TRBJ2-2; D remains ambiguous. Germline assignment: CDR1 LGHNA and CDR2 YNFKEQ. The CDR3 has 15 amino acids. Trimming removed 4 bases at V and 1 base at J, with 10 bases between.

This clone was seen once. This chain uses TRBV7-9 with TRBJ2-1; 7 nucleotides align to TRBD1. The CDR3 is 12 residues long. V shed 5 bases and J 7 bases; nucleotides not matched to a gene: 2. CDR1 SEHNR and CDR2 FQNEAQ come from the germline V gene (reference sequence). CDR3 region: CASSVRGNEQFF. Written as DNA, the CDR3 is TGTGCCAGCAGCGTCAGGGGGAATGAGCAGTTCTTC.

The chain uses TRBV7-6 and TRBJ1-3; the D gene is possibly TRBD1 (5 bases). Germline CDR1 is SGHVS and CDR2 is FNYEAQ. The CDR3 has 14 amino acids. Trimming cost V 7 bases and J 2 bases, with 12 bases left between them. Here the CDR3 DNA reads TGTGCCAGCACGCAGGGCCCAACTGGAAACACCATATATTTT. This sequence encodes CASTQGPTGNTIYF.

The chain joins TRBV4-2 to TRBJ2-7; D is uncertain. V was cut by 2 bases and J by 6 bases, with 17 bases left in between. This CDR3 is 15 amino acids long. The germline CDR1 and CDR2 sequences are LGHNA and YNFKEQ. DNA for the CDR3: TGTGCCAGCAGCCAACCGGGTGGACCCGAGTTCGAGCAGTACTTC. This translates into CASSQPGGPEFEQYF.

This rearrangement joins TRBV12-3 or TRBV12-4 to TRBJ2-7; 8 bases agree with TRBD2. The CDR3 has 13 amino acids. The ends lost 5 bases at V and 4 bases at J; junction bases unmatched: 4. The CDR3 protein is CASSPSGRYEQYF. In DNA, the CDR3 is TGTGCCAGCAGTCCGAGCGGGAGATACGAGCAGTACTTC.